Following are 3 T cell receptor beta chains from one sample sequenced in a study of lymphopenia after photon versus proton radiotherapy. The data were produced by immunoSEQ multiplex PCR, yet TCRdb's version contains in-frame clones alone and is incomplete. The data contain some 44,000 clones, about 85% of them singletons. Sample: peripheral blood, taken from a patient treated with proton-based radiotherapy. The origin of the receptors is a woman in her seventies with pancreatic cancer.

The chain has TRBV30 and TRBJ1-5; possibly TRBD1 for D (5 bases). The V gene lost 1 base and the J gene lost 7 bases, with 14 bases spanning the gap. CDR1 and CDR2 (germline): GTSNPN, SVGIG (reference sequence). The CDR3 sequence is 14 residues long. The CDR3: CAWSGQGPRQPQHF. The DNA of the CDR3 is TGTGCCTGGAGTGGCCAGGGTCCCCGGCAGCCCCAGCATTTT.

This chain uses TRBV5-1 with TRBJ1-6; D remains ambiguous. The CDR3 contains 15 residues. Germline-derived CDR1 and CDR2 are SGHRS and YFSETQ. The V end lost 2 bases, the J end lost 7 bases, and 13 bases lay between the germline ends. Here the CDR3 DNA reads TGCGCCAGCAGCTTATTTGGCCAGGAGAATTCACCCCTCCACTTT. This translates into CASSLFGQENSPLHF. The entire variable domain, with the rest obtained from reference TRBV5-1 and TRBJ1-6, is as follows: KAGVTQTPRYLIKTRGQQVTLSCSPISGHRSVSWYQQTPGQGLQFLFEYFSETQRNKGNFPGRFSGRQFSNSRSEMNVSTLELGDSALYLCASSLFGQENSPLHFGNGTRLTVT.

V is TRBV19 and J is TRBJ1-2; D is perhaps TRBD1 (5 bases). There are 12 residues in the CDR3. The germline V and J ends were trimmed by 7 bases and 8 bases, with 14 bases remaining between them. Germline assignment: CDR1 LNHDA and CDR2 SQIVND (reference sequence). The CDR3 loop reads CASKLLGAGYTF. The CDR3 coding sequence is TGTGCCAGTAAGTTGTTAGGGGCCGGCTACACCTTC.